A selection of T cell receptor beta chains follows, all from one sample in a study of response to subunit inactivated influenza vaccine. TCRdb reprocessed the RT-PCR reads via MiXCR and lists one record per CDR3 protein. The repertoire holds about 300,000 distinct CDR3 sequences, with over 20% as singletons. The sequencing used PBMCs from blood, collected less than 22 months after vaccination. These receptors were obtained from a man aged 45 to 75 who received an inactivated influenza vaccine. The CDR3 runs from the conserved cysteine through the conserved F or W. D genes are given only for firm matches. Expanded clones get a size class; other rows say once, few or many, or leave the size out.

J gene: TRBJ2-1; V gene: TRBV10-3; D gene: TRBD1; clone size: -; CDR3 protein: CAISESGTGFYNEQFF; CDR3 DNA: TGTGCCATCAGTGAGTCTGGGACAGGGTTTTACAATGAGCAGTTCTTC
J gene: TRBJ1-5; V gene: TRBV3-1; D gene: -; clone size: few; CDR3 protein: CASSQNTLDQPQHF; CDR3 DNA: TGTGCCAGCAGCCAAAACACTCTTGATCAGCCCCAGCATTTT
J gene: TRBJ2-2; V gene: TRBV5-6; D gene: -; clone size: many; CDR3 protein: CASSFSEGTDTGELFF; CDR3 DNA: TGTGCCAGCAGCTTCTCGGAGGGGACCGACACCGGGGAGCTGTTTTTT
J gene: TRBJ1-4; V gene: TRBV11-2; D gene: -; clone size: few; CDR3 protein: CASSLGFPDEKLFF; CDR3 DNA: TGTGCCAGCAGCTTAGGGTTCCCAGATGAAAAACTGTTTTTT
J gene: TRBJ1-4; V gene: TRBV7-2; D gene: -; clone size: -; CDR3 protein: CASSSDRHEKLFF; CDR3 DNA: TGTGCCAGCAGCTCCGATCGGCATGAAAAACTGTTTTTT
J gene: TRBJ2-2; V gene: TRBV5-1; D gene: -; clone size: few; CDR3 protein: CASSGRDTGELFF; CDR3 DNA: TGCGCCAGCAGCGGGCGCGACACCGGGGAGCTGTTTTTT
J gene: TRBJ1-1; V gene: TRBV18; D gene: TRBD1; clone size: -; CDR3 protein: CASSPRDSGPLTEAFF; CDR3 DNA: TGTGCCAGCTCACCCAGGGACAGCGGTCCCCTCACTGAAGCTTTCTTT
J gene: TRBJ2-1; V gene: TRBV29-1; D gene: -; clone size: -; CDR3 protein: CSVRGGEAPNEQFF; CDR3 DNA: TGCAGCGTTCGAGGCGGGGAGGCCCCCAATGAGCAGTTCTTC
J gene: TRBJ1-4; V gene: TRBV11-2; D gene: -; clone size: many; CDR3 protein: CASSFVRSATNEKLFF; CDR3 DNA: TGTGCCAGCAGCTTTGTGCGCAGTGCAACTAATGAAAAACTGTTTTTT
J gene: TRBJ2-7; V gene: TRBV20-1; D gene: -; clone size: -; CDR3 protein: CSALGRDTRIFEQYF; CDR3 DNA: TGCAGTGCTCTTGGCCGGGACACCCGGATCTTCGAGCAGTACTTC
J gene: TRBJ1-5; V gene: TRBV12-3/TRBV12-4; D gene: -; clone size: few; CDR3 protein: CASSLGVQSNQPQHF; CDR3 DNA: TGTGCCAGCAGTTTAGGGGTCCAAAGCAATCAGCCCCAGCATTTT
J gene: TRBJ2-5; V gene: TRBV29-1; D gene: TRBD2; clone size: few; CDR3 protein: CSVEGLARETQYF; CDR3 DNA: TGCAGCGTTGAAGGACTAGCGAGGGAGACCCAGTACTTC
J gene: TRBJ1-1; V gene: TRBV5-5; D gene: TRBD1; clone size: -; CDR3 protein: CASSRDREVAEAFF; CDR3 DNA: TGTGCCAGCAGCAGGGACAGGGAAGTCGCTGAAGCTTTCTTT
J gene: TRBJ1-2; V gene: TRBV11-2; D gene: -; clone size: -; CDR3 protein: CASSSIDRYGYTF; CDR3 DNA: TGTGCCAGCAGCTCCATTGACAGATATGGCTACACCTTC
J gene: TRBJ1-5; V gene: TRBV20-1; D gene: -; clone size: -; CDR3 protein: CSAENGRGNQPQHF; CDR3 DNA: TGCAGTGCTGAGAACGGTAGGGGCAATCAGCCCCAGCATTTT
J gene: TRBJ1-1; V gene: TRBV6-1; D gene: -; clone size: few; CDR3 protein: CASTNPGYTEAFF; CDR3 DNA: TGTGCCAGCACAAATCCCGGGTACACTGAAGCTTTCTTT
J gene: TRBJ2-2; V gene: TRBV12-3/TRBV12-4; D gene: -; clone size: -; CDR3 protein: CASSYFTGELFF; CDR3 DNA: TGTGCCAGCAGTTACTTTACCGGGGAGCTGTTTTTT
J gene: TRBJ1-2; V gene: TRBV15; D gene: -; clone size: -; CDR3 protein: CATSTMGADGYGYTF; CDR3 DNA: TGTGCCACCAGCACTATGGGAGCGGACGGCTATGGCTACACCTTC
J gene: TRBJ1-5; V gene: TRBV4-3; D gene: -; clone size: few; CDR3 protein: CASSLHEVGQPQHF; CDR3 DNA: TGCGCCAGCAGCCTTCATGAGGTGGGGCAGCCCCAGCATTTT
J gene: TRBJ2-3; V gene: TRBV28; D gene: TRBD2; clone size: -; CDR3 protein: CASSPYSGRSGDTQYF; CDR3 DNA: TGTGCCAGCAGCCCGTATAGCGGGAGAAGTGGGGATACGCAGTATTTT
J gene: TRBJ2-3; V gene: TRBV12-3/TRBV12-4; D gene: TRBD2; clone size: -; CDR3 protein: CASSSRTRRVAQYF; CDR3 DNA: TGTGCCAGCAGTTCACGGACTAGAAGAGTTGCGCAGTATTTT
J gene: TRBJ1-1; V gene: TRBV5-8; D gene: -; clone size: few; CDR3 protein: CASSFRGKLFEAFF; CDR3 DNA: TGTGCCAGCAGCTTTAGGGGGAAGTTGTTTGAAGCTTTCTTT
J gene: TRBJ1-2; V gene: TRBV6-5; D gene: TRBD1; clone size: many; CDR3 protein: CASSYSDRGYGYTF; CDR3 DNA: TGTGCCAGCAGTTACTCGGACAGGGGTTATGGCTACACCTTC
J gene: TRBJ2-1; V gene: TRBV27; D gene: TRBD2; clone size: -; CDR3 protein: CASSWGGPTPINEQFF; CDR3 DNA: TGTGCCAGCAGTTGGGGAGGGCCAACCCCCATCAATGAGCAGTTCTTC
J gene: TRBJ1-2; V gene: TRBV12-3/TRBV12-4; D gene: TRBD1; clone size: -; CDR3 protein: CASSRPDRTYGYTF; CDR3 DNA: TGTGCCAGCAGTCGTCCGGACAGGACCTATGGCTACACCTTC
J gene: TRBJ1-5; V gene: TRBV7-2; D gene: -; clone size: -; CDR3 protein: CASSLVADQPQHF; CDR3 DNA: TGTGCCAGCAGCTTAGTGGCGGATCAGCCCCAGCATTTT
J gene: TRBJ2-1; V gene: TRBV7-9; D gene: TRBD2; clone size: many; CDR3 protein: CASSPTGRYYNEQFF; CDR3 DNA: TGTGCCAGCAGCCCCACCGGGAGGTATTACAATGAGCAGTTCTTC
J gene: TRBJ2-7; V gene: TRBV3-1; D gene: -; clone size: -; CDR3 protein: CASSQEWEQYF; CDR3 DNA: TGTGCCAGCAGCCAAGAGTGGGAGCAGTACTTC
J gene: TRBJ2-5; V gene: TRBV5-1; D gene: -; clone size: few; CDR3 protein: CASSSKFRDFQETQYF; CDR3 DNA: TGCGCCAGCAGCTCGAAATTCCGGGACTTCCAAGAGACCCAGTACTTC
J gene: TRBJ2-4; V gene: TRBV10-2; D gene: TRBD2; clone size: -; CDR3 protein: CASSQGRGPGDIQYF; CDR3 DNA: TGCGCCAGCAGCCAAGGGAGGGGTCCGGGGGACATTCAGTACTTC
J gene: TRBJ1-5; V gene: TRBV7-9; D gene: -; clone size: -; CDR3 protein: CASSSDQEIHQPQHF; CDR3 DNA: TGTGCCAGCAGCTCAGACCAGGAGATCCATCAGCCCCAGCATTTT
J gene: TRBJ1-3; V gene: TRBV18; D gene: TRBD1; clone size: -; CDR3 protein: CASSPYDRAVGNTIYF; CDR3 DNA: TGTGCCAGCTCACCATACGACAGGGCGGTTGGAAACACCATATATTTT
J gene: TRBJ1-5; V gene: TRBV7-2; D gene: -; clone size: few; CDR3 protein: CASSSGTSQYSNQPQHF; CDR3 DNA: TGTGCCAGCAGCTCCGGGACATCTCAATATAGCAATCAGCCCCAGCATTTT
J gene: TRBJ1-2; V gene: TRBV7-9; D gene: -; clone size: -; CDR3 protein: CASSFNRESGYTF; CDR3 DNA: TGTGCCAGCAGTTTTAACAGGGAAAGTGGCTACACCTTC
J gene: TRBJ2-1; V gene: TRBV9; D gene: -; clone size: -; CDR3 protein: CASSDGSANEQFF; CDR3 DNA: TGTGCCAGCAGTGACGGGTCTGCCAATGAGCAGTTCTTC
J gene: TRBJ2-3; V gene: TRBV12-3/TRBV12-4; D gene: -; clone size: few; CDR3 protein: CASSFEGGSDTQYF; CDR3 DNA: TGTGCCAGCAGTTTCGAGGGGGGGTCAGATACGCAGTATTTT
J gene: TRBJ2-7; V gene: TRBV11-3; D gene: TRBD2; clone size: -; CDR3 protein: CASSPGRGPSYEQYF; CDR3 DNA: TGTGCCAGCAGCCCAGGGAGGGGACCCTCCTACGAGCAGTACTTC
J gene: TRBJ2-7; V gene: TRBV20-1; D gene: TRBD1; clone size: -; CDR3 protein: CSASPATGFEQYF; CDR3 DNA: TGCAGTGCTAGCCCCGCGACAGGGTTCGAGCAGTACTTC
J gene: TRBJ2-7; V gene: TRBV20-1; D gene: TRBD1; clone size: -; CDR3 protein: CSAAPGQGAYEQYF; CDR3 DNA: TGCAGTGCTGCGCCGGGACAGGGTGCCTACGAGCAGTACTTC
J gene: TRBJ1-2; V gene: TRBV20-1; D gene: TRBD1; clone size: -; CDR3 protein: CSASPLGQTYGYTF; CDR3 DNA: TGCAGTGCTAGTCCCCTGGGACAGACTTATGGCTACACCTTC
J gene: TRBJ1-5; V gene: TRBV20-1; D gene: -; clone size: -; CDR3 protein: CSASATANQPQHF; CDR3 DNA: TGCAGTGCTAGTGCCACAGCTAATCAGCCCCAGCATTTT
J gene: TRBJ2-1; V gene: TRBV6-4; D gene: -; clone size: -; CDR3 protein: CASSGQPHSYNEQFF; CDR3 DNA: TGTGCCAGCAGTGGGCAGCCCCACTCCTACAATGAGCAGTTCTTC
J gene: TRBJ2-3; V gene: TRBV7-9; D gene: -; clone size: -; CDR3 protein: CASSLSGVLTDTQYF; CDR3 DNA: TGTGCCAGCAGCTTATCAGGGGTCCTCACAGATACGCAGTATTTT
J gene: TRBJ2-1; V gene: TRBV20-1; D gene: TRBD2; clone size: -; CDR3 protein: CSASFMGLAETDQFF; CDR3 DNA: TGCAGTGCTAGTTTTATGGGACTAGCGGAGACAGACCAGTTCTTC
J gene: TRBJ1-1; V gene: TRBV20-1; D gene: -; clone size: few; CDR3 protein: CSGRDIDTEAFF; CDR3 DNA: TGCAGTGGACGAGATATCGACACTGAAGCTTTCTTT
J gene: TRBJ1-2; V gene: TRBV11-2; D gene: -; clone size: -; CDR3 protein: CASSLDTNSLYGYTF; CDR3 DNA: TGTGCCAGCAGCTTAGATACGAACAGTCTATATGGCTACACCTTC
J gene: TRBJ1-2; V gene: TRBV12-3/TRBV12-4; D gene: TRBD1; clone size: few; CDR3 protein: CASSAQGQGLYGYTF; CDR3 DNA: TGTGCCAGCAGTGCGCAAGGACAGGGTCTATATGGCTACACCTTC
J gene: TRBJ1-2; V gene: TRBV11-2; D gene: TRBD1; clone size: few; CDR3 protein: CASNKPGQGDYGYTF; CDR3 DNA: TGTGCCAGCAACAAGCCAGGACAGGGGGACTATGGCTACACCTTC
J gene: TRBJ2-3; V gene: TRBV20-1; D gene: -; clone size: -; CDR3 protein: CSARDSVDTQYF; CDR3 DNA: TGCAGTGCTAGAGACTCCGTCGATACGCAGTATTTT
J gene: TRBJ2-7; V gene: TRBV4-3; D gene: -; clone size: many; CDR3 protein: CASSQDIGYEQYF; CDR3 DNA: TGCGCCAGCAGCCAAGATATAGGGTACGAGCAGTACTTC
J gene: TRBJ1-5; V gene: TRBV6-5; D gene: TRBD1; clone size: few; CDR3 protein: CASSLSRDRDQPQHF; CDR3 DNA: TGTGCCAGCAGTTTATCCCGGGACAGGGATCAGCCCCAGCATTTT
J gene: TRBJ2-5; V gene: TRBV9; D gene: -; clone size: -; CDR3 protein: CASSVSPSPQETQYF; CDR3 DNA: TGTGCCAGCAGCGTAAGCCCTAGCCCACAAGAGACCCAGTACTTC
J gene: TRBJ1-5; V gene: TRBV2; D gene: -; clone size: -; CDR3 protein: CASSEALPGQPQHF; CDR3 DNA: TGTGCCAGCAGTGAAGCGCTTCCAGGTCAGCCCCAGCATTTT
J gene: TRBJ1-1; V gene: TRBV9; D gene: -; clone size: -; CDR3 protein: CASSVGGTMNTEAFF; CDR3 DNA: TGTGCCAGCAGCGTCGGGGGTACCATGAACACTGAAGCTTTCTTT
J gene: TRBJ2-3; V gene: TRBV23-1; D gene: -; clone size: -; CDR3 protein: CASKALWQSTDTQYF; CDR3 DNA: TGCGCCAGCAAGGCTCTTTGGCAGAGCACAGATACGCAGTATTTT
J gene: TRBJ1-5; V gene: TRBV19; D gene: TRBD1; clone size: few; CDR3 protein: CASEDRPYSNQPQHF; CDR3 DNA: TGTGCCAGTGAGGACAGGCCGTATAGCAATCAGCCCCAGCATTTT
J gene: TRBJ2-3; V gene: TRBV29-1; D gene: -; clone size: -; CDR3 protein: CSVEGGRGPTDTQYF; CDR3 DNA: TGCAGCGTTGAAGGTGGACGGGGCCCCACAGATACGCAGTATTTT